This TCR beta chain was sequenced during a study of CD8 T cells in ankylosing spondylitis. Study-wide points: Clones linked with disease were CD8+ and fairly uncommon in the peripheral blood. Disease-linked clones reportedly concentrated significantly in matched ankylosing spondylitis synovial fluid.

As concerns this clonotype: Its antigen remains unknown.

With V trimmed by 5 bases and J by 5 bases, 14 bases remained unmatched. CDR3 length equals 17 residues. CDR1 MDHEN and CDR2 SYDVKM come from the germline V gene. TCRdb passed the 5' RACE reads through MiXCR, listing each CDR3 protein once. The sample has about 250,000 distinct CDR3 sequences, roughly 32% seen once. The V and J genes are TRBV28 and TRBJ2-3; 9 bases line up with TRBD2. This TCR derives from a male donor with ankylosing spondylitis or in good health (not recorded which). Sequencing input: blood, either unsorted or a sorted T cell fraction (not recorded which). The CDR3 loop is CASSQVGLRGGRDTQYF. The CDR3 DNA reads TGTGCCAGCAGTCAAGTGGGTTTGCGGGGGGGGAGAGATACGCAGTATTTT.